The rows below give T cell receptor beta chains drawn from one sample of a study of blood T cell repertoires in COVID-19. Generated by immunoSEQ multiplex PCR, the TCRdb table keeps only in-frame clones and is missing some. The sample includes approximately 300,000 clones, about 90% of them seen just once. Sample: PBMCs or T cells enriched from blood (not recorded which). The receptors derive from a woman in her 30s who had recovered from COVID-19. Both conserved end residues are part of each CDR3. A D gene is named only where the DNA matches it firmly. Not all rows give a size; the values are once, few, many and, for expanded clones, a class.

d_call | j_call | clone_size | v_call | cdr3_nt | cdr3_aa
. | TRBJ1-1 | . | TRBV5-4 | TGTGCCAGCAGCTCCCCGGGGACTGAAGCTTTCTTT | CASSSPGTEAFF
. | TRBJ1-3 | . | TRBV2 | TGTGCCAGCATGAACCAGGTCAGCTCTGGAAACACCATATATTTT | CASMNQVSSGNTIYF
. | TRBJ1-1 | . | TRBV3-1/TRBV3-2 | TGTGCCAGCAGCCAACTCTCCGGGGGCACTGAAGCTTTCTTT | CASSQLSGGTEAFF
. | TRBJ1-1 | . | TRBV18 | TGTGCCAGCTCACCCACGAGGCAGTCCGAGAACACTGAAGCTTTCTTT | CASSPTRQSENTEAFF
. | TRBJ2-7 | . | TRBV4-2 | TGTGCCAGCCGTAGGGAGCGCCTGGGGTACGAGCAGTACTTC | CASRRERLGYEQYF
TRBD1 | TRBJ1-5 | many | TRBV10-3 | TGTGCCGCCGGGACAGCCGATTCCAATCAGCCCCAGCATTTT | CAAGTADSNQPQHF
. | TRBJ1-1 | . | TRBV28 | TGTGCCAGCAGTTTATTCCCCCGGGGTACGAACACTGAAGCTTTCTTT | CASSLFPRGTNTEAFF
TRBD1 | TRBJ2-1 | . | TRBV7-3 | TGTGCCAGCAGCTTAGGACAGGGGGGTATCAATGAGCAGTTCTTC | CASSLGQGGINEQFF
. | TRBJ2-7 | . | TRBV1 | TGCACCAGCAGCCAGAGACCTAGCGGGGGGGCCCCCTACGAGCAGTACTTC | CTSSQRPSGGAPYEQYF
TRBD1 | TRBJ2-7 | . | TRBV7-9 | TGTGCCAGCAGCCCCGACAGGGTAGCCTACGAGCAGTACTTC | CASSPDRVAYEQYF
TRBD1 | TRBJ1-6 | . | TRBV19 | TGTGCCAGTAGTGTGGGACAGGGCGATTCACCCCTCCACTTT | CASSVGQGDSPLHF
TRBD1 | TRBJ1-1 | . | TRBV5-1 | TGCGCCAGCACCTCGGGACAGGCGAACACTGAAGCTTTCTTT | CASTSGQANTEAFF
. | TRBJ1-2 | . | TRBV5-1 | TGCGCCAGCAGCTTGGAGCCGGGAACGGACTATGGCTACACCTTC | CASSLEPGTDYGYTF
TRBD2 | TRBJ2-5 | . | TRBV6-2/TRBV6-3 | TGTGCCAGCAGTTACGCGCTAGCGGGGGAGACCCAGTACTTC | CASSYALAGETQYF
TRBD1 | TRBJ2-7 | . | TRBV19 | TGTGCCAGTAGTATAGAAGGGACAGCCTCCTACGAGCAGTACTTC | CASSIEGTASYEQYF
TRBD1 | TRBJ1-2 | once | TRBV6-5 | TGTGCCAGCAGTCCCACGCGTAGCAGGGGGCCTGGCTACACCTTC | CASSPTRSRGPGYTF
. | TRBJ2-2 | . | TRBV18 | TGTGCCAGCTCACCACCGGAGACAGGATCGAACACCGGGGAGCTGTTTTTT | CASSPPETGSNTGELFF
. | TRBJ1-2 | . | TRBV5-1 | TGCGCCAGCACTGGATGGGCCGGTGGCACCTTACCCCACCCGGGGGGCTACACCTTC | CASTGWAGGTLPHPGGYTF
. | TRBJ1-3 | . | TRBV3-1/TRBV3-2 | TGTGCCAGCAGCCAACCAATGTACGGGGGATCCTCTGGAAACACCATATATTTT | CASSQPMYGGSSGNTIYF
. | TRBJ1-2 | . | TRBV5-1 | TGCGCCAGCAGCTTGGCCCCCGACATCGTCAGTTATGGCTACACCTTC | CASSLAPDIVSYGYTF
. | TRBJ1-2 | once | TRBV28 | TGTGCCAGCACCCGAGGGCCCCTAGGGTACTATGGCTACACCTTC | CASTRGPLGYYGYTF
. | TRBJ2-5 | . | TRBV2 | TGTGCCAGCAGCCAGAACCAAGAGACCCAGTACTTC | CASSQNQETQYF
. | TRBJ2-7 | . | TRBV4-3 | TGCGCCAGCAGCCAAGATTTCCCTGGCAGGGCCTACGAGCAGTACTTC | CASSQDFPGRAYEQYF
TRBD2 | TRBJ2-4 | . | TRBV18 | TGTGCCAGCTCACCTGGACTAGCGGACCTAAACATTCAGTACTTC | CASSPGLADLNIQYF
. | TRBJ1-6 | . | TRBV11-2 | TGTGCCAGCAGCTTAGAGGACAGCGGTAATTCACCCCTCCACTTT | CASSLEDSGNSPLHF
. | TRBJ2-7 | . | TRBV6-5 | TGTGCCAGCAGTCGCCGCTCACAGGGAAAGGTCAACTTC | CASSRRSQGKVNF
. | TRBJ1-2 | . | TRBV27 | TGTGCCAGCAGTTTAGCAGGGAACTATGGCTACACCTTC | CASSLAGNYGYTF
. | TRBJ1-5 | . | TRBV5-5 | TGTGCCAGCAGCCCTACAGGGAATCAGCCCCAGCATTTT | CASSPTGNQPQHF
TRBD1 | TRBJ1-2 | . | TRBV6-2/TRBV6-3 | TGTGCCAGCAGTTATTCAACTCCGGGACAGGGGGGTAAAGGCTACACCTTC | CASSYSTPGQGGKGYTF
. | TRBJ1-2 | . | TRBV6-5 | TGTGCCAGCAGTTACGGAGGGGTTGGCTACACCTTC | CASSYGGVGYTF
. | TRBJ1-1 | . | TRBV5-4 | TGTGCCAGCAGCTTGGAGCGACGGAACACTGAAGCTTTCTTT | CASSLERRNTEAFF
. | TRBJ1-2 | . | TRBV7-9 | TGTGCCAGCAGCTTAGATCCGAGAGGCTACACCTTC | CASSLDPRGYTF
TRBD2 | TRBJ2-5 | once | TRBV4-3 | TGCGCCAGCAGCCTAGCGGGCCCTGGTCAAGAGACCCAGTACTTC | CASSLAGPGQETQYF
TRBD1 | TRBJ1-2 | . | TRBV4-1 | TGCGCCAGCAGCTACGGACCAGGGGGCAACTATGGCTACACCTTC | CASSYGPGGNYGYTF
TRBD2 | TRBJ2-5 | . | TRBV4-2 | TGTGCCAGCAGCCAAACCGGGACTAAGGTCATACGAGGGGAGACCCAGTACTTC | CASSQTGTKVIRGETQYF
TRBD2 | TRBJ2-3 | . | TRBV30 | TGTGCCTGGAACCGGGGGGGCCAGGGCACAGATACGCAGTATTTT | CAWNRGGQGTDTQYF
. | TRBJ1-1 | . | TRBV12-3/TRBV12-4 | TGTGCCAGCAGCCTCCCCCCAGGGGAACCTTTCTTT | CASSLPPGEPFF
. | TRBJ2-1 | once | TRBV19 | TGTGCCAGTAGCACCAAGACTAGATACAATGAGCAGTTCTTC | CASSTKTRYNEQFF
. | TRBJ1-3 | . | TRBV2 | TGTGCCAGCAGTGGCGGGGCGATCCACTCTGGAAACACCATATATTTT | CASSGGAIHSGNTIYF
. | TRBJ1-4 | . | TRBV5-1 | TGCGCCAGCAGCTTAGGACCTCGGGGTGGGACTAATGAAAAACTGTTTTTT | CASSLGPRGGTNEKLFF
. | TRBJ1-1 | . | TRBV13 | TGTGCCAGCAGTACAGGTAGGACTGAAGCTTTCTTT | CASSTGRTEAFF
. | TRBJ1-1 | . | TRBV3-1/TRBV3-2 | TGTGCCAGCAGACTCGTACCGAACACTGAAGCTTTCTTT | CASRLVPNTEAFF
. | TRBJ1-2 | . | TRBV14 | TGTGCCAGCAGCCAAGATTGGCAGGGCCTCGATGGCTACACCTTC | CASSQDWQGLDGYTF
. | TRBJ1-1 | . | TRBV9 | TGTGCCAGCAGCGTAAGGGGTTCTGGAGAAGCTTTCTTT | CASSVRGSGEAFF
TRBD1 | TRBJ1-2 | . | TRBV10-3 | TGTGCCATCAGGATAACAGGGGGTAGCTACACCTTC | CAIRITGGSYTF
. | TRBJ1-6 | . | TRBV6-5 | TGTGCCAGCAGTTCAGGGTCCTATAATTCACCCCTCCACTTT | CASSSGSYNSPLHF
. | TRBJ1-2 | once | TRBV29-1 | TGCAGCGTTGAAGACATTAACTATGGCTACACCTTC | CSVEDINYGYTF
. | TRBJ1-2 | . | TRBV5-1 | TGCGCCAGCAGCGCCCGACCCTCAGGGAACTATGGCTACACCTTC | CASSARPSGNYGYTF
. | TRBJ1-2 | . | TRBV11-2 | TGTGCCAGCAGCTTAGACTGGGGAGCTAACTATGGCTACACCTTC | CASSLDWGANYGYTF
. | TRBJ2-3 | . | TRBV15 | TGTGCCACCAGCAGAGATAAAATCGGAGCGGGTCGGACAGATACGCAGTATTTT | CATSRDKIGAGRTDTQYF
. | TRBJ1-2 | . | TRBV5-4 | TGTGCCAGCAGCTCCGGACAGAGCCGTTATGGCTACACCTTC | CASSSGQSRYGYTF
TRBD1 | TRBJ1-5 | . | TRBV28 | TGTGCCAGCAAGGAACAGGGGTCCCGTGGCAATCAGCCCCAGCATTTT | CASKEQGSRGNQPQHF
. | TRBJ1-1 | . | TRBV12-3/TRBV12-4 | TGTGCCAGCACCCCGATCGGGGGCACTGAAGCTTTCTTT | CASTPIGGTEAFF